These T cell receptor beta chains were read from a single sample in a study of blood T cells in healthy people across ages. One entry per CDR3 protein, called by TCRdb with MiXCR from the 5' RACE reads. The table has some 700,000 distinct CDR3 sequences, roughly 45% seen once. Sequenced material: blood. The receptor source for this set is an older woman in good health. The CDR3 runs from the conserved cysteine through the conserved F or W. D genes are given only for firm matches. Rows may omit the clone size; those that give it use once, few, many or a size class.

size	J	D	V	length	DNA	CDR3
-	TRBJ2-1	TRBD2	TRBV20-1	13	TGCAGTGTCGGGAGGGCCTATCCCAATGAGCAGTTCTTC	CSVGRAYPNEQFF
-	TRBJ2-7	-	TRBV12-3/TRBV12-4	13	TGTGCCAGCAGTTCAGGGGCCATCTACGAGCAGTACTTC	CASSSGAIYEQYF
many	TRBJ1-5	TRBD1	TRBV20-1	13	TGCAGTGCCCGGACAGGGGGCAATCAGCCCCAGCATTTT	CSARTGGNQPQHF
-	TRBJ2-7	TRBD2	TRBV11-2	15	TGTGCCAGCAGCTTAGCTGGGGGACTAGCGGGAGAATGGTACTTC	CASSLAGGLAGEWYF
-	TRBJ2-7	TRBD2	TRBV7-2	17	TGTGCCAGCAGCTTACGTGGGACTAGCGGGAAACACTACGAGCAGTACTTC	CASSLRGTSGKHYEQYF
few	TRBJ2-3	-	TRBV24-1	14	TGTGCCACCAGTGATGGGGGACACACAGATACGCAGTATTTT	CATSDGGHTDTQYF
few	TRBJ2-6	-	TRBV20-1	15	TGCAGTGCTAGTCGGGGAAGCTCTGGGGCCAACGTCCTGACTTTC	CSASRGSSGANVLTF
-	TRBJ2-7	TRBD1	TRBV25-1	13	TGTGCCAGCCGACGGACAGGGGGCGACGAGCAGTACTTC	CASRRTGGDEQYF
-	TRBJ2-3	TRBD1	TRBV7-8	15	TGTGCCAGCAGCTTAGAAGGGACAGGCACAGATACGCAGTATTTT	CASSLEGTGTDTQYF
-	TRBJ2-5	-	TRBV4-2	15	TGTGCCAGCAGCCAAGATCAGGGGCCGGGGGAGACCCAGTACTTC	CASSQDQGPGETQYF
few	TRBJ2-2	-	TRBV28	13	TGTGCCAGCAGTTTTCGTGGCACCGGGGAGCTGTTTTTT	CASSFRGTGELFF
few	TRBJ1-5	-	TRBV3-1	14	TGTGCCAGCAGCAGCTGGGGAGGCGATCAGCCCCAGCATTTT	CASSSWGGDQPQHF
-	TRBJ2-7	-	TRBV3-1	13	TGTGCCAGCAGCCAGTTGCCTGGGAATGAGCAGTACTTC	CASSQLPGNEQYF
-	TRBJ2-2	TRBD2	TRBV29-1	16	TGCAGCGCCCCCCGGGGGGACGGGGGTAGGCAGGGGGAGCTGTTTTTT	CSAPRGDGGRQGELFF
-	TRBJ1-1	-	TRBV20-1	15	TGCAGTGCTAGCCCTACTACAGGGCCTGACACTGAAGCTTTCTTT	CSASPTTGPDTEAFF
few	TRBJ2-7	-	TRBV10-3	14	TGTGCCATCAGTGATCAGGGTTCGGCCTACGAGCAGTACTTC	CAISDQGSAYEQYF
-	TRBJ2-1	-	TRBV11-2	19	TGTGCCAGCACCCTCCTCCCCTTCGTTCGGGCGGTCTCCTACAATGAGCAGTTCTTC	CASTLLPFVRAVSYNEQFF
-	TRBJ2-1	TRBD1	TRBV28	13	TGTGCCAGCACCAAAGGACAGGGGGGTGAGCAGTTCTTC	CASTKGQGGEQFF
-	TRBJ2-7	-	TRBV28	13	TGTGCCAGCAGTTTCAATTACATATACGAGCAGTACTTC	CASSFNYIYEQYF
many	TRBJ1-2	TRBD1	TRBV7-2	14	TGTGCCAGCAGCCGGGGAACAGGGGACCTTGGCTACACCTTC	CASSRGTGDLGYTF
-	TRBJ1-2	-	TRBV3-1	13	TGTGCCAGCAGATCACAGGGATTGGAGGGCTACACCTTC	CASRSQGLEGYTF
-	TRBJ2-4	-	TRBV20-1	15	TGCAGTGCTAGAGACACGGACAGGGAGGGAAACATTCAGTACTTC	CSARDTDREGNIQYF
-	TRBJ1-4	TRBD1	TRBV20-1	15	TGCAGTGCTAGGGCCACCGGGACAGGCACTAATAAACTGTTTTTT	CSARATGTGTNKLFF
-	TRBJ1-4	TRBD1	TRBV5-1	14	TGCGCCAGCAGCCTTACTACAGGGGTTGAAAAACTGTTTTTT	CASSLTTGVEKLFF
-	TRBJ2-5	-	TRBV7-8	13	TGTGCCAGCAGCGCCCTGGTTGGCAATGAGCAGTACTTC	CASSALVGNEQYF
-	TRBJ2-3	-	TRBV4-2	16	TGTGCCAGCAGCCAAACCGGGATACCAGCTCCAGATACGCAGTATTTT	CASSQTGIPAPDTQYF
-	TRBJ2-4	-	TRBV20-1	12	TGCAGTGCCAATGGAGTGGGGGGCCTACAGTACTTC	CSANGVGGLQYF
many	TRBJ2-3	-	TRBV4-1	12	TGCGCCAGCAGCCAAGAAACAGATACGCAGTATTTT	CASSQETDTQYF
-	TRBJ2-6	-	TRBV21-1	16	TGTGCCAGCAGCATCGGGGGGGGCGCTGGGGCCAACGTCCTGACTTTC	CASSIGGGAGANVLTF
-	TRBJ2-5	TRBD2	TRBV11-2	13	TGTGCCAGCAGCCACGGACTAGCCCTCGAGCGGTACTTC	CASSHGLALERYF
few	TRBJ1-1	-	TRBV7-2	14	TGTGCCAGCAGCTTATGGACCGGGGAGGCTGAAGCTTTCTTT	CASSLWTGEAEAFF
few	TRBJ1-2	TRBD1	TRBV20-1	15	TGCAGTGCCCTTCGGACAGGGAATCTTAACTATGGCTACACCTTC	CSALRTGNLNYGYTF
few	TRBJ2-7	-	TRBV7-9	15	TGTGCCAGCAGCCCACTGGGGGGCCAGAGAAACGAGCAGTACTTC	CASSPLGGQRNEQYF
-	TRBJ1-6	TRBD1	TRBV30	14	TGTGCCTGGACGTACACAGGGGACCCTTCACCCCTCCACTTT	CAWTYTGDPSPLHF
-	TRBJ1-2	TRBD1	TRBV6-6	13	TGTGCCAGCAGTGACAAGACAGGGGATGGCTACACCTTC	CASSDKTGDGYTF
-	TRBJ2-3	-	TRBV4-3	16	TGCGCCAGCAGCCGAGGTCAGGCCACTAGCACAGATACGCAGTATTTT	CASSRGQATSTDTQYF
once	TRBJ2-3	-	TRBV20-1	14	TGCAGTGCCTGGGCGGGGCCTAGCACAGATACGCAGTATTTT	CSAWAGPSTDTQYF
few	TRBJ1-1	TRBD1	TRBV12-3/TRBV12-4	14	TGTGCCAGCAGCATAAGACAGGGGGGCACTGAAGCTTTCTTT	CASSIRQGGTEAFF
-	TRBJ2-7	-	TRBV24-1	12	TGTGCCACCAGTGATCCCCTCAGGGAGCAGTACTTC	CATSDPLREQYF
-	TRBJ2-1	TRBD1	TRBV7-9	15	TGTGCCAGCAGCCAAGGGACAGGGTACGAAGGTGAGCAGTTCTTC	CASSQGTGYEGEQFF
many	TRBJ2-7	-	TRBV7-2	14	TGTGCCAGCAGTGAAGGACGGTCCTCCTACGAGCAGTACTTC	CASSEGRSSYEQYF
-	TRBJ2-7	-	TRBV9	18	TGTGCCAGCAGCCCTAGTCTGGGAGTTAGCGGATACGCCTACGAGCAGTACTTC	CASSPSLGVSGYAYEQYF
-	TRBJ2-3	TRBD1	TRBV2	15	TGTGCCAGCAGCGGAAGAGGGACAGGGACAGATACGCAGTATTTT	CASSGRGTGTDTQYF
-	TRBJ1-1	TRBD1	TRBV9	15	TGTGCCAGCAGCCCCCAGACAGGGTTGGCCACTGAAGCTTTCTTT	CASSPQTGLATEAFF
-	TRBJ2-1	-	TRBV7-9	14	TGTGCCAGCAGCTTAGCGGCAGGGGTAAATGAGCAGTTCTTC	CASSLAAGVNEQFF
-	TRBJ1-1	-	TRBV20-1	12	TGCAGAACCGTGAGGGGGTTTACTGAAGCTTTCTTT	CRTVRGFTEAFF
-	TRBJ1-2	TRBD1	TRBV12-3/TRBV12-4	13	TGTGCCAGCGCCCAGGGGGGCAACTATGGCTACACCTTC	CASAQGGNYGYTF
many	TRBJ2-3	-	TRBV9	15	TGTGCCAGCAGCGGGCTCAGGACCCCGTCAGATACGCAGTATTTT	CASSGLRTPSDTQYF
-	TRBJ1-4	TRBD1	TRBV7-9	15	TGTGCCAGCAGCGTCGGACAGGCAGGACGGGAAAAACTGTTTTTT	CASSVGQAGREKLFF
-	TRBJ1-1	-	TRBV12-3/TRBV12-4	11	TGTGCCAGCGGACGGACGCCAGAAGCTTTCTTT	CASGRTPEAFF
-	TRBJ2-7	TRBD2	TRBV28	14	TGTGCCAGCACGACTAGCGGGACGTCCTACGAGCAGTACTTC	CASTTSGTSYEQYF
-	TRBJ2-7	-	TRBV6-5	14	TGTGCCAGCAGTAGGACAGTGGGGCCCTACGAGCAGTACTTC	CASSRTVGPYEQYF
-	TRBJ2-7	-	TRBV20-1	13	TGCAGTGCCAGCCGGGACTTAACCTACGAGCAGTACTTC	CSASRDLTYEQYF
-	TRBJ2-7	-	TRBV5-6	13	TGTGCCAGCAGCCGGAGCGGCCTCTACGAGCAGTACTTC	CASSRSGLYEQYF
-	TRBJ2-5	-	TRBV6-1	11	TGTGCCAGCAGTTCGACAGAGACCCAGTACTTC	CASSSTETQYF
many	TRBJ2-4	TRBD1	TRBV6-2/TRBV6-3	20	TGTGCCAGCAGAAACTCCGCCGGGACAGGGCGGCGTCTGGCCAAAAACATTCAGTACTTC	CASRNSAGTGRRLAKNIQYF